The 8 T cell receptor beta chains listed next were all sequenced from one sample in a study of blood T cell repertoires in COVID-19. Clones were sequenced by immunoSEQ multiplex PCR, and TCRdb holds only the in-frame ones, with some missing. This table holds about 29,000 clones, approximately 84% found once. Sequenced input: peripheral blood. These TCRs come from an elderly man with active COVID-19.

CDR3 residues: CASSFSGGGTGQYF. The DNA of the CDR3 is TGTGCCAGCAGCTTCAGCGGGGGGGGGACCGGGCAGTACTTC. V gene TRBV7-2 combines with J gene TRBJ2-7; 10 bases are a match to TRBD2. The CDR3 contains 14 residues. CDR1 and CDR2 (germline): SGHTA, FQGNSA. Trimming removed 3 bases from V and 9 bases from J; junction bases left unmatched: 8.

V and J are TRBV7-8 and TRBJ2-2, with a possible D match to TRBD1 (5 bases). With 6 bases removed from V and 5 bases from J, the gap between germline ends came to 7 bases. CDR1 is SGHVS, CDR2 FQNEAQ, per germline. CDR3 size: 12 residues. CDR3 DNA: TGTGCCAGCAGAAGGGGTACCGGGGAGCTGTTTTTT. Amino acids: CASRRGTGELFF.

The chain is built from TRBV5-1 and TRBJ1-2, with unresolved D. The germline V gene has CDR1 SGHRS and CDR2 YFSETQ. The CDR3 covers 15 residues. The V end was cut by 4 bases, the J end by 6 bases, with 19 bases between. The CDR3 spells CASSLGGRSFDGYTF. The CDR3 nucleotides read TGCGCCAGCAGCCTGGGAGGGAGGTCTTTCGATGGCTACACCTTC.

V and J are TRBV18 and TRBJ2-2; D may be TRBD1 (6 bases). V lost 2 bases, J lost 4 bases, and 11 bases lay in between. The CDR3 length is 15 residues. Germline V gene data show CDR1 as KGHSH and CDR2 as LQKENI. The CDR3: CASSPRDTSTGELFF. The CDR3 DNA is TGTGCCAGCTCACCAAGGGACACCTCCACCGGGGAGCTGTTTTTT. Complete variable domain (other parts from reference TRBV18 and TRBJ2-2): NAGVMQNPRHLVRRRGQEARLRCSPMKGHSHVYWYRQLPEEGLKFMVYLQKENIIDESGMPKERFSAEFPKEGPSILRIQQVVRGDSAAYFCASSPRDTSTGELFFGEGSRLTVL.

The chain recombines TRBV6-5 with TRBJ1-1, with D unclear. Looked up from germline, CDR1 is MNHEY and CDR2 is SVGAGI. The CDR3 runs to 15 residues. Trimming shortened V by 2 bases and J by 5 bases, and 15 bases separated the two germline ends. CDR3 loop: CASSYLADAGTEAFF. The DNA for the CDR3 is TGTGCCAGCAGTTACCTAGCAGATGCGGGAACTGAAGCTTTCTTT.

V gene TRBV7-9 combines with J gene TRBJ1-5; TRBD1 agrees at 7 bases. CDR1 is SEHNR, CDR2 FQNEAQ, per germline (reference sequence). V shed 5 bases, J shed 4 bases, and the junction held 14 bases outside the gene matches. There are 17 residues in the CDR3. The CDR3 DNA follows: TGTGCCAGCAGCGCGACACAGGGGATCATGGGGAATCAGCCCCAGCATTTT. This translates into CASSATQGIMGNQPQHF.

A single count supports this clone. V and J are TRBV30 and TRBJ2-5, with D possibly matching TRBD2 (5 bases). The ends were cut back, 6 bases at V and 5 bases at J, with 13 bases in the middle. Per the germline V gene, CDR1 is GTSNPN and CDR2 is SVGIG (reference sequence). CDR3 size: 12 residues. CDR3: CACGPSGETQYF. In DNA form, the CDR3 reads TGTGCCTGTGGGCCTTCGGGGGAGACCCAGTACTTC.

This clone was picked up one time. The chain recombines TRBV6-1 with TRBJ1-5; no definite D call. CDR1 and CDR2 from the germline V gene are MNHNS and SASEGT. V lost 2 bases and J 3 bases, leaving 11 bases between the germline ends. The CDR3 runs 15 residues. CDR3 sequence reads: CASSEIGQSNQPQHF. Written as DNA, the CDR3 is TGTGCCAGCAGTGAAATTGGGCAGTCCAATCAGCCCCAGCATTTT.